The 32 T cell receptor beta chains below all came from one sample that was sequenced in a study of blood T cell repertoires in COVID-19. Sequencing was performed with immunoSEQ multiplex PCR; in TCRdb, only in-frame clones are kept and a portion is missing. The data contain a few hundred thousand clones, 80% to 90% of them seen just once; the ten biggest clones take up 2% to 2.5%. The sequencing input was peripheral blood. The receptors derive from a man in his forties who had recovered from COVID-19.

V is TRBV5-4 and J is TRBJ1-2; 7 bases match TRBD1. Germline V gives CDR1 SGHNT, CDR2 YYREEE (reference sequence). V gave up 3 bases and J gave up 12 bases; unmatched junction bases: 8. CDR3 length equals 12 residues. The CDR3 is CASSWTSGTDTF. The CDR3 DNA follows: TGTGCCAGCAGCTGGACCTCCGGGACAGACACCTTC.

The V call is TRBV9, the J call TRBJ2-1; 8 bases map to TRBD2. The V segment lost 3 bases and the J segment 5 bases; nucleotides outside the gene matches: 10. The CDR3 is made up of 16 amino acids. Germline V CDR1 and CDR2: SGDLS, YYNGEE. The CDR3 region has the DNA TGTGCCAGCAGCGGTGTGGCGGGGGGTCTGGACAATGAGCAGTTCTTC. It yields the protein CASSGVAGGLDNEQFF.

The chain combines TRBV9 with TRBJ2-1; possible D gene TRBD1, 6 bases. V lost 4 bases, J lost 1 base, and 12 bases lay in between. The CDR3 covers 15 residues. The germline V gene encodes CDR1 SGDLS and CDR2 YYNGEE. The CDR3 loop reads CASSPTGDSYNEQFF. The CDR3 DNA follows: TGTGCCAGCAGCCCGACAGGAGATTCCTACAATGAGCAGTTCTTC.

The chain uses TRBV15 and TRBJ2-7; possibly TRBD2 for D (8 bases). Between the trimmed V and J ends, which lost 3 bases and 7 bases, there was a span of 22 bases. Germline V gene lookup returns CDR1 LNHNV and CDR2 YYDKDF (reference sequence). This CDR3 is built from 16 residues. Here the CDR3 reads CATSSGFGQAGGEQYF. CDR3 DNA: TGTGCCACCAGCAGTGGCTTCGGACAGGCGGGAGGAGAGCAGTACTTC.

This clone has a single count. The chain recombines TRBV5-1 with TRBJ1-3; weak D call: TRBD1 (6 bases). The V gene's germline CDR1 is SGHRS and CDR2 YFSETQ. CDR3 length equals 15 residues. V was cut by 5 bases and J by 9 bases, with 21 bases left in between. Written as DNA, the CDR3 is TGCGCCAGCAGGGAAATAGGGGGAACCTTGGCCACCATATATTTT. Its translation is CASREIGGTLATIYF. Full variable domain (missing parts from reference TRBV5-1 and TRBJ1-3): KAGVTQTPRYLIKTRGQQVTLSCSPISGHRSVSWYQQTPGQGLQFLFEYFSETQRNKGNFPGRFSGRQFSNSRSEMNVSTLELGDSALYLCASREIGGTLATIYFGEGSWLTVV.

As concerns this clone: The sample has other DNA sequences that encode this CDR3 too. This chain uses TRBV5-1 with TRBJ2-1, with 11 positions matching TRBD2. The CDR3 contains 16 residues. J gave up 4 bases and V 0 bases, and 3 bases lay outside the gene matches. Germline values: CDR1 SGHRS, CDR2 YFSETQ. CDR3 sequence (DNA): TGCGCCAGCAGCTTGGGACTAGCGGGGTTTTACAATGAGCAGTTCTTC. Translating it yields CASSLGLAGFYNEQFF.

This chain connects TRBV4-3 to TRBJ2-4; possibly TRBD2 for D (7 bases). V lost 2 bases and J 8 bases, leaving 13 bases between the germline ends. CDR1 and CDR2 from the germline V gene are LGHNA and YSLEER. This CDR3 is built from 14 residues. For the CDR3, the DNA is TGCGCCAGCAGCCAACGCGCGGGGGCGGACATTCAGTACTTC. Its translation is CASSQRAGADIQYF.

J is TRBJ1-1 and V is TRBV5-1, with 8 bases matching TRBD1. With 4 bases clipped from V and 2 bases from J, the junction kept 4 bases outside the gene matches. The CDR3 extends over 14 amino acids. The germline CDR1 and CDR2 sequences are SGHRS and YFSETQ. The CDR3 reads CASSGDRPNTEAFF. CDR3 in DNA: TGCGCCAGCAGCGGGGACAGGCCTAACACTGAAGCTTTCTTT. The variable domain in full, with the rest retrieved from reference TRBV5-1 and TRBJ1-1, is KAGVTQTPRYLIKTRGQQVTLSCSPISGHRSVSWYQQTPGQGLQFLFEYFSETQRNKGNFPGRFSGRQFSNSRSEMNVSTLELGDSALYLCASSGDRPNTEAFFGQGTRLTVV.

This chain uses TRBV6-6 with TRBJ1-2, with no clear D. The ends were cut back, 6 bases at V and 3 bases at J, with 11 bases in the middle. The CDR3 runs 13 residues. Germline V lookup: CDR1 MNHNY, CDR2 SVGAGI (reference sequence). The CDR3 spells CASSAGIYYGYTF. Written as DNA, the CDR3 is TGTGCCAGCAGCGCCGGGATTTACTATGGCTACACCTTC.

This clone was seen once. The chain recombines TRBV30 with TRBJ1-1, with D tentatively TRBD1 (6 bases). Germline V gene lookup returns CDR1 GTSNPN and CDR2 SVGIG (reference sequence). The CDR3 is 15 amino acids. Trimming left V 3 bases short and J 5 bases short, with 19 bases between. CDR3 coding DNA: TGTGCCTGGAGCTCGGTGGGGGCAGGAGAGACTGAAGCTTTCTTT. Its protein product is CAWSSVGAGETEAFF.

This clone has only one observation. This chain connects TRBV2 to TRBJ2-7, with unresolved D. Trimming took 3 bases from V and 2 from J, leaving 11 bases between them. Germline V gives CDR1 SNHLY, CDR2 FYNNEI. This CDR3 comprises 14 residues. The CDR3 nucleotides are TGTGCCAGCAGTGATACGGCCAGGCCCTACGAGCAGTACTTC. It translates to CASSDTARPYEQYF.

V and J are TRBV18 and TRBJ1-2; D may be TRBD1 (6 bases). Germline CDR1 and CDR2: KGHSH and LQKENI. The CDR3 has 14 residues. Trimming took 2 bases from V and 7 from J, leaving 14 bases between them. CDR3 region: CASSPVGADAGYTF. In DNA form, the CDR3 reads TGTGCCAGCTCACCAGTGGGGGCTGATGCTGGCTACACCTTC.

The chain has TRBV7-8 and TRBJ1-1; possibly TRBD1 for D (5 bases). The V end lost 6 bases, the J end lost 4 bases, and 18 bases lay between the germline ends. The CDR3 loop spans 15 amino acids. Germline V lookup: CDR1 SGHVS, CDR2 FQNEAQ. The CDR3 loop is CASSQALGGGTEAFF. The CDR3 nucleotides read TGTGCCAGCAGTCAGGCTCTCGGGGGAGGCACTGAAGCTTTCTTT.

The chain couples TRBV11-3 to TRBJ2-6, with 9 nucleotides matching TRBD1. Germline V gene lookup returns CDR1 SGHNT and CDR2 YENEEA. The CDR3 sequence is 18 residues long. Losses at the gene ends were 2 bases for V and 4 bases for J; bases not matched to a gene: 9. This CDR3 reads CASSLTDRGGEGANVLTF. DNA for the CDR3: TGTGCCAGCAGCTTAACGGACAGGGGAGGAGAAGGGGCCAACGTCCTGACTTTC.

This clone has only one observation. The CDR3 sequence: CASSRTSGKQETQYF. The CDR3 DNA is TGTGCCAGCAGTCGGACTAGCGGAAAACAAGAGACCCAGTACTTC. The rearrangement links TRBV5-4 to TRBJ2-5; 10 bases are a match to TRBD2. The V and J ends lost 5 bases and 2 bases, in that order; junction bases with no gene match: 6. Germline loops: CDR1 SGHNT, CDR2 YYREEE (reference sequence). The CDR3 loop spans 15 amino acids.

The chain recombines TRBV14 with TRBJ2-7; 10 nucleotides line up with TRBD1. The ends lost 1 base at V and 6 bases at J; junction bases unmatched: 9. The CDR3 totals 16 residues. Germline assignment: CDR1 SGHDN and CDR2 FVKESK. The CDR3 bases are TGTGCCAGCAGCCAAGGGTCCGGGACAGGGGTAGGCGAGCAGTACTTC. Its protein product is CASSQGSGTGVGEQYF.

The chain joins TRBV9 to TRBJ2-3; no clear D gene. The CDR3 has 14 amino acids. The germline V and J ends were trimmed by 1 base and 3 bases, with 9 bases remaining between them. Germline V lookup: CDR1 SGDLS, CDR2 YYNGEE. The CDR3 region has the DNA TGTGCCAGCAGCGTATCGTGGCAAACAGATACGCAGTATTTT. Its protein is CASSVSWQTDTQYF.

Only one count was recorded for this clone. The chain combines TRBV7-9 with TRBJ2-3; 10 nucleotides match TRBD2. The germline gives CDR1 SEHNR, CDR2 FQNEAQ (reference sequence). J was trimmed by 2 bases and V by 5 bases; bases with no gene match: 13. The CDR3 totals 18 residues. CDR3 sequence reads: CASSPPRRAGGNTDTQYF. CDR3 DNA: TGTGCCAGCAGCCCCCCCCGGAGAGCGGGGGGGAACACAGATACGCAGTATTTT.

This chain connects TRBV29-1 to TRBJ2-1; 8 bases are a match to TRBD2. The V gene end was trimmed by 4 bases and the J gene end by 0 bases; junction bases not matched to a gene: 5. This CDR3 spans 15 amino acids. CDR1 is SQVTM and CDR2 is ANQGSEA in the germline V gene. The DNA of the CDR3 is TGCAGCGTTGTCAGCGGGGGAAGCTCCTACAATGAGCAGTTCTTC. It encodes CSVVSGGSSYNEQFF.

The chain has TRBV6-4 and TRBJ2-3; 7 bases align to TRBD2. The germline V gene encodes CDR1 MRHNA and CDR2 SNTAGT. The CDR3 loop spans 16 amino acids. Trimming removed 0 bases from V and 2 bases from J; junction bases left unmatched: 5. CDR3 residues: CASSDSESGVTDTQYF. CDR3 DNA: TGTGCCAGCAGTGACTCCGAAAGCGGGGTCACAGATACGCAGTATTTT.

The chain uses TRBV14 and TRBJ1-2; 12 nucleotides align to TRBD1. The CDR3 is made up of 14 amino acids. Germline CDR1 reads SGHDN; CDR2 reads FVKESK. Unmatched junction bases numbered 4, after V lost 4 bases and J lost 7 bases. This CDR3 reads CASSPPGQGAGYTF. The CDR3 nucleotides are TGTGCCAGCAGCCCCCCGGGACAGGGGGCTGGCTACACCTTC.

V gene TRBV27 combines with J gene TRBJ2-7, with D maybe TRBD1 (7 bases). This CDR3 has 13 amino acids. Trimming removed 8 bases at V and 6 bases at J, with 17 bases between. CDR1 and CDR2 from the germline V gene are MNHEY and SMNVEV (reference sequence). CDR3 in DNA: TGTGCCAGCCGCGGGACAGTTACTCTCGAGCAGTACTTC. It encodes CASRGTVTLEQYF.

V and J are TRBV27 and TRBJ2-7, with 12 positions matching TRBD2. Unmatched junction bases numbered 6, after V lost 4 bases and J lost 5 bases. The CDR3 is 15 residues long. Germline loops: CDR1 MNHEY, CDR2 SMNVEV (reference sequence). The CDR3 loop is CASSSPTSGRDEQYF. CDR3 nucleotide sequence: TGTGCCAGCAGTTCTCCGACTAGCGGGAGAGACGAGCAGTACTTC.

The gene calls are TRBV3-1 (or the pseudogene TRBV3-2) and TRBJ1-2, with 8 bases lining up with TRBD1. There are 15 residues in the CDR3. Looked up from germline, CDR1 is LGHDT and CDR2 is YNNKEL (reference sequence). Trimming at V came to 4 bases and at J to 5 bases, leaving 9 bases not matched to a gene. As DNA, the CDR3 is TGTGCCAGCAGCCTACGGGACAGGCTACCTTATGGCTACACCTTC. Its translation is CASSLRDRLPYGYTF.

V is TRBV2 and J is TRBJ2-2, with 7 nucleotides matching TRBD1. V lost 6 bases, J lost 6 bases, and 7 bases stayed unmatched. This CDR3 has 14 residues. Germline V gene data show CDR1 as SNHLY and CDR2 as FYNNEI. Written as DNA, the CDR3 is TGTGCCAGCAGCCTAGACAGGGTTCCCGGGGAGCTGTTTTTT. Translated: CASSLDRVPGELFF.

There are many counts of this clone. This chain links TRBV7-9 with TRBJ1-3; possibly TRBD1 for D (5 bases). From germline, CDR1 is SEHNR and CDR2 FQNEAQ (reference sequence). The CDR3 loop spans 15 amino acids. Trimming removed 6 bases from V and 0 bases from J, with 12 bases in between. The CDR3 loop reads CASSLDRDSGNTIYF. The CDR3 DNA is TGTGCCAGCAGTCTAGACAGAGACTCTGGAAACACCATATATTTT.

This clone occurred once. The chain links TRBV11-2 to TRBJ2-7; D remains ambiguous. Germline V gives CDR1 SGHAT, CDR2 FQNNGV. The CDR3 covers 11 residues. Trimming took 5 bases from V and 2 from J, leaving 4 bases between them. The CDR3 bases are TGTGCCAGCAGCGTCGCCTACGAGCAGTACTTC. This translates into CASSVAYEQYF.

The chain links TRBV12-5 to TRBJ1-1; 10 bases line up with TRBD1. Looked up from germline, CDR1 is LGHNT and CDR2 is FRNRAP. J was trimmed by 6 bases and V by 3 bases; bases with no gene match: 7. The CDR3 spans 15 residues. The CDR3 loop reads CASGLPVTGGPEAFF. The CDR3 coding sequence is TGTGCTAGTGGTTTACCCGTGACAGGGGGCCCTGAAGCTTTCTTT. Full variable domain (outside the CDR3, taken from reference TRBV12-5 and TRBJ1-1): DARVTQTPRHKVTEMGQEVTMRCQPILGHNTVFWYRQTMMQGLELLAYFRNRAPLDDSGMPKDRFSAEMPDATLATLKIQPSEPRDSAVYFCASGLPVTGGPEAFFGQGTRLTVV.

This clone was counted once. The chain uses TRBV7-2 and TRBJ2-1, with 10 bases aligning to TRBD2. J gave up 4 bases and V 5 bases, and 5 bases lay outside the gene matches. This CDR3 has 15 residues. Germline V gene lookup returns CDR1 SGHTA and CDR2 FQGNSA. The CDR3 DNA is TGTGCCAGCAGCGGAACTAGCGGGGTATACAATGAGCAGTTCTTC. Protein: CASSGTSGVYNEQFF. The full variable domain, with the rest looked up from reference TRBV7-2 and TRBJ2-1, is GAGVSQSPSNKVTEKGKDVELRCDPISGHTALYWYRQSLGQGLEFLIYFQGNSAPDKSGLPSDRFSAERTGGSVSTLTIQRTQQEDSAVYLCASSGTSGVYNEQFFGPGTRLTVL.

This chain links TRBV5-4 with TRBJ1-2, with 7 bases lining up with TRBD1. The CDR3 sequence is 13 residues long. Germline lookup yields CDR1 SGHNT and CDR2 YYREEE (reference sequence). Losses at the gene ends were 5 bases for V and 8 bases for J; bases not matched to a gene: 9. The CDR3 reads CASRATGRGGYTF. The CDR3, as DNA: TGTGCCAGCAGAGCGACAGGGCGGGGCGGCTACACCTTC.

This clone was observed a handful of times. This chain joins TRBV9 and TRBJ1-4; D might be TRBD1 (5 bases). Germline V gene lookup returns CDR1 SGDLS and CDR2 YYNGEE. Trimming left V 4 bases short and J 5 bases short, with 12 bases between. The CDR3 contains 14 residues. This CDR3 is CASSPPGLNEKLFF. The CDR3 coding sequence is TGTGCCAGCAGCCCCCCGGGACTAAATGAAAAACTGTTTTTT. Filled out from reference TRBV9 and TRBJ1-4, the complete variable domain reads DSGVTQTPKHLITATGQRVTLRCSPRSGDLSVYWYQQSLDQGLQFLIQYYNGEERAKGNILERFSAQQFPDLHSELNLSSLELGDSALYFCASSPPGLNEKLFFGSGTQLSVL.

The genes are TRBV9 and TRBJ1-2; a possible D gene is TRBD1 (5 bases). The CDR3 is 13 amino acids. Trimming cost V 3 bases and J 3 bases, with 9 bases left between them. The germline CDR1 and CDR2 sequences are SGDLS and YYNGEE. The CDR3 DNA is TGTGCCAGCAGCGGACAGTTGGACTATGGCTACACCTTC. It yields the protein CASSGQLDYGYTF. Complete variable domain (other parts from reference TRBV9 and TRBJ1-2): DSGVTQTPKHLITATGQRVTLRCSPRSGDLSVYWYQQSLDQGLQFLIQYYNGEERAKGNILERFSAQQFPDLHSELNLSSLELGDSALYFCASSGQLDYGYTFGSGTRLTVV.